The 7 T cell receptor beta chains below all came from one sample that was sequenced in a study of blood T cell repertoires in COVID-19. Produced via immunoSEQ multiplex PCR; TCRdb's table is partial and in-frame only. The table lists about 71,000 clones, more than 70% of them singletons, with under 6% in the top ten. Input material: peripheral blood. The receptors here all came from a man older than 75 with acute or convalescent COVID-19.

The chain employs TRBV19 and TRBJ1-6; D might be TRBD1 (5 bases). Trimming pared 6 bases from V and 2 bases from J, leaving 8 bases between. Germline assignment: CDR1 LNHDA and CDR2 SQIVND (reference sequence). CDR3 size: 14 residues. The CDR3 protein is CASSRQTYNSPLHF. The CDR3, as DNA: TGTGCCAGTAGCAGACAGACCTATAATTCACCCCTCCACTTT.

The chain combines TRBV18 with TRBJ2-3; no definite D call. The V end lost 3 bases, the J end lost 2 bases, and 6 bases lay between the germline ends. The CDR3 runs 13 residues. Germline assignment: CDR1 KGHSH and CDR2 LQKENI. CDR3 bases: TGTGCCAGCTCACCGGCCTCCACAGATACGCAGTATTTT. Amino acids: CASSPASTDTQYF.

This clone was recorded at least ten times. The chain uses TRBV19 and TRBJ2-1; the match to TRBD2 covers 9 bases. CDR1 and CDR2 (germline): LNHDA, SQIVND (reference sequence). V shed 4 bases and J 8 bases; nucleotides not matched to a gene: 9. This CDR3 region has 15 residues. The CDR3 spells CASSRTGGRGHEQFF. The CDR3 region has the DNA TGTGCCAGTAGTAGGACTGGCGGGAGGGGCCATGAGCAGTTCTTC.

V usage is TRBV21-1 and J usage is TRBJ2-7; the table's D call TRBD2 went unverified against the DNA. TRBV21-1 is assigned pseudogene status. The CDR3 totals 13 residues. The CDR3 nucleotides are TGCACCAGAGGTGAGAGGGAGGGGAGCGAGCAGTACTTC. This gives the protein CTRGEREGSEQYF.

This rearrangement joins TRBV6-5 to TRBJ1-2; TRBD1 aligns across 9 bases. The CDR3 is 15 amino acids. V was pared by 6 bases and J by 4 bases, with 9 bases of the junction left unmatched. Germline lookup yields CDR1 MNHEY and CDR2 SVGAGI. The CDR3 region has the DNA TGTGCCAGCAGCCAGGGGACAGGGTACCGCTATGGCTACACCTTC. Translation gives CASSQGTGYRYGYTF.

The V gene is TRBV19, the J gene TRBJ1-5; D uncertain. The ends were cut back, 3 bases at V and 0 bases at J, with 18 bases in the middle. CDR1 is LNHDA and CDR2 is SQIVND in the germline V gene (reference sequence). The CDR3 has 18 residues. The CDR3 DNA is TGTGCCAGTAGTATTCCCCTCTCCTACTCATATAGCAATCAGCCCCAGCATTTT. This codes for CASSIPLSYSYSNQPQHF.

The gene calls are TRBV15 and TRBJ2-5; D may be TRBD1 (6 bases). The CDR3 totals 16 residues. Trimming cost V 2 bases and J 2 bases, with 15 bases left between them. CDR1 is LNHNV and CDR2 is YYDKDF in the germline V gene (reference sequence). This CDR3 reads CATSRWQGRGQETQYF. The CDR3 DNA is TGTGCCACCAGCAGATGGCAGGGTAGGGGGCAAGAGACCCAGTACTTC.